Described below is a single TCR beta chain sequence and its context. Antigen: not known. This CDR3 has 15 amino acids. The trim removed 3 bases at V and 5 bases at J, leaving 8 bases unmatched. Germline values: CDR1 SGDLS, CDR2 YYNGEE. This sample was taken from a study of Ad26.COV2.S vaccination and SARS-CoV-2 variants. Background on the study: Of the COV1001 trial arms, the Ad26.COV2.S arm included the donor.

Measured with immunoSEQ multiplex PCR; TCRdb has only the in-frame clones, and not every one. Among over 350,000 clones listed, around nine tenths were seen once. The treatment was: around 19 received Ad26.COV2.S at low or high dose, single or two shots; about five received placebo; per-sample allocation not given. Repertoires come from day 63 after the first vaccine or placebo injection. Study observations and caveats: Participants in the vaccine arm had higher spike-specific TCR breadth; placebo recipients had lower.

This sample comprised peripheral blood, obtained in a trial of Ad26.COV2.S vaccine versus placebo. V usage is TRBV9 and J usage is TRBJ1-2; the match to TRBD1 covers 9 bases. This TCR was sampled from a person aged 18-65 years who received the Ad26.COV2.S COVID-19 vaccine or a placebo. CDR3 sequence: CASSARTGERYGYTF. For the CDR3, the DNA is TGTGCCAGCAGCGCCCGGACAGGGGAAAGGTATGGCTACACCTTC.